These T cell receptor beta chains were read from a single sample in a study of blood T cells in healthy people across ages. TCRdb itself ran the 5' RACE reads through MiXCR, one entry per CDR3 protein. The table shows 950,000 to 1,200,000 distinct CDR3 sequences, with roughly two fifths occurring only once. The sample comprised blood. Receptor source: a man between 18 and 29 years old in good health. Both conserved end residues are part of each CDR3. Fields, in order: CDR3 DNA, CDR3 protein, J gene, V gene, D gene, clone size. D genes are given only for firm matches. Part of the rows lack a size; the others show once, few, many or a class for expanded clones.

CDR3nt: TGCGCCAGCAGTACAAATTTTGGGGGCAGCTATGAGCAGTACTTC; CDR3aa: CASSTNFGGSYEQYF; j_gene: TRBJ2-5; v_gene: TRBV4-1; d_gene: -; abundance: -
CDR3nt: TGTGCCAGCAGCTTTAATCCACAATCCACAGATACGCAGTATTTT; CDR3aa: CASSFNPQSTDTQYF; j_gene: TRBJ2-3; v_gene: TRBV7-2; d_gene: -; abundance: -
CDR3nt: TGCGCCAGCAGCCAAGGACGGGGGGCGGTCTATGGCTACACCTTC; CDR3aa: CASSQGRGAVYGYTF; j_gene: TRBJ1-2; v_gene: TRBV4-3; d_gene: -; abundance: once
CDR3nt: TGCAGTGCTAGCTCACAGCTCCCTGCGAACACTGAAGCTTTCTTT; CDR3aa: CSASSQLPANTEAFF; j_gene: TRBJ1-1; v_gene: TRBV20-1; d_gene: -; abundance: -
CDR3nt: TGCGCCAGCAGCCTCGACTCAGGGTCCGGGGAGCTGTTTTTT; CDR3aa: CASSLDSGSGELFF; j_gene: TRBJ2-2; v_gene: TRBV5-1; d_gene: -; abundance: -
CDR3nt: TGCAGCGTTGAAAAGGGACTTTTCCCCAGAGGCACTGAAGCTTTCTTT; CDR3aa: CSVEKGLFPRGTEAFF; j_gene: TRBJ1-1; v_gene: TRBV29-1; d_gene: -; abundance: few
CDR3nt: TGTGCCAGCAGTGTTAGACAAAGCTACGAGCAGTACTTC; CDR3aa: CASSVRQSYEQYF; j_gene: TRBJ2-7; v_gene: TRBV27; d_gene: -; abundance: few
CDR3nt: TGCAGTGCTAGAGATTGGGACAGGGGGCACCTACGGGACTATGGCTACACCTTC; CDR3aa: CSARDWDRGHLRDYGYTF; j_gene: TRBJ1-2; v_gene: TRBV20-1; d_gene: TRBD1; abundance: -
CDR3nt: TGTGCCAGCAGTGAGGAGGGAGGTATCGGACAGCCCCAGCATTTT; CDR3aa: CASSEEGGIGQPQHF; j_gene: TRBJ1-5; v_gene: TRBV2; d_gene: -; abundance: few
CDR3nt: TGTGCCAGCGGGGCGTTCGTTTCCTACGAGCAGTACTTC; CDR3aa: CASGAFVSYEQYF; j_gene: TRBJ2-7; v_gene: TRBV6-2/TRBV6-3; d_gene: -; abundance: -
CDR3nt: TGTGCCAGCAGTCCGGGACACTCTTTACGGGGTGAGCAGTTCTTC; CDR3aa: CASSPGHSLRGEQFF; j_gene: TRBJ2-1; v_gene: TRBV7-2; d_gene: -; abundance: -
CDR3nt: TGTGCCAGCAGTTACAGGACAATTTACAATGAGCAGTTCTTC; CDR3aa: CASSYRTIYNEQFF; j_gene: TRBJ2-1; v_gene: TRBV6-5; d_gene: -; abundance: few
CDR3nt: TGTGCCAGCGGAGCGGGGGGCGGGTACAATGAGCAGTTCTTC; CDR3aa: CASGAGGGYNEQFF; j_gene: TRBJ2-1; v_gene: TRBV6-2/TRBV6-3; d_gene: TRBD2; abundance: -
CDR3nt: TGCGCCAGCAGCTTCGCCGGCGGGGAGCCCCAGCATTTT; CDR3aa: CASSFAGGEPQHF; j_gene: TRBJ1-5; v_gene: TRBV5-1; d_gene: -; abundance: -
CDR3nt: TGTGCCAGCAGCCAAGATGAGGGGCTGAACCTATACGGCTACACCTTC; CDR3aa: CASSQDEGLNLYGYTF; j_gene: TRBJ1-2; v_gene: TRBV3-1; d_gene: -; abundance: -
CDR3nt: TGTGCCAGCAGCATAAGCGAAAGAGGTTCACCCCTCCACTTT; CDR3aa: CASSISERGSPLHF; j_gene: TRBJ1-6; v_gene: TRBV7-2; d_gene: -; abundance: -
CDR3nt: TGTGCCAGCATTAATTACCCCTCAGATACGCAGTATTTT; CDR3aa: CASINYPSDTQYF; j_gene: TRBJ2-3; v_gene: TRBV7-2; d_gene: -; abundance: few
CDR3nt: TGCGGTACCGGGACTAGCGGGGGGGATACCACAGATACGCAGTATTTT; CDR3aa: CGTGTSGGDTTDTQYF; j_gene: TRBJ2-3; v_gene: TRBV20-1; d_gene: TRBD2; abundance: few